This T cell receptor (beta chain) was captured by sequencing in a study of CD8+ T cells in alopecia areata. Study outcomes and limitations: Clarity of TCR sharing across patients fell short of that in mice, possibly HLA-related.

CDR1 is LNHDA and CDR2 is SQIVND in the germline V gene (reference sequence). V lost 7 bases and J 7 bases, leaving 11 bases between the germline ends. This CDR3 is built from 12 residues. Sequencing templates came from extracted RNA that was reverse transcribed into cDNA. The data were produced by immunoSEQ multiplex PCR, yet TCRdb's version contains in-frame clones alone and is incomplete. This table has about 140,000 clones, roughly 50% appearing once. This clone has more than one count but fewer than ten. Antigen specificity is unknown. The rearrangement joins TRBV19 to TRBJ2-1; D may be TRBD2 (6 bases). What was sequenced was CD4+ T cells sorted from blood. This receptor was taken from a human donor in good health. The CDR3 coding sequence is TGTGCCAGTACTAGCGCCGATAATGAGCAGTTCTTC. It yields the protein CASTSADNEQFF.